The source of this TCR beta chain is a study of blood T cell repertoires in COVID-19. Study background: COVID-19 samples from acute and convalescent phases originated in the United States, Italy and Spain. T cells, B-cell-depleted T cells, or PBMCs provided the cDNA or gDNA that served as material.

Original methodology: For nucleated cells, counts were estimated from reference gene primer amplification. Sequencing used immunoSEQ multiplex PCR; TCRdb keeps in-frame clones, though not all of them. That table gives V, J and clone size, and the DNA gave D and trimming. The data hold roughly 320,000 clones, with approximately 85% observed a single time. V was cut by 5 bases and J by 3 bases, with 14 bases left in between. Germline V CDR1 and CDR2: ENHRY, SYGVKD. The CDR3 consists of 14 residues. The sequence was obtained from a human donor in a cohort sampled during active COVID-19. Sample: peripheral blood. J is TRBJ2-7 and V is TRBV10-3; a weak D match, TRBD2 (6 bases). CDR3 DNA: TGTGCCATCAGTACTGGCGCGGGAATCTACGAGCAGTACTTC. This sequence encodes CAISTGAGIYEQYF.